These 9 T cell receptor beta chains share one sample of origin, sequenced in a study of T cell responses to AZD1222 COVID-19 vaccine. TCRdb's table, derived via immunoSEQ multiplex PCR, lists solely in-frame clones and lacks some. Among roughly 99,000 clones listed, approximately 93% were seen once. Sequencing used peripheral blood, obtained 28 days after the second AZD1222 dose. These receptors all stem from an adult who received the AZD1222 COVID-19 vaccine.

The chain joins TRBV21-1 to TRBJ2-3. TRBV21-1 is labeled a pseudogene. This CDR3 is 13 amino acids long. The CDR3 region has the DNA TGTGCCAGCAGCAGAGGGGGCACAGATACGCAGTATTTT. Protein product: CASSRGGTDTQYF.

This rearrangement joins TRBV5-4 to TRBJ2-1; 8 bases fit TRBD2. The CDR3 runs to 15 residues. Germline lookup yields CDR1 SGHNT and CDR2 YYREEE (reference sequence). The J segment lost 6 bases and the V segment lost 0 bases, leaving 5 bases of the junction unmatched. The CDR3 loop reads CASSLGTSTVNEQFF. The CDR3 coding sequence is TGTGCCAGCAGCTTGGGGACTAGCACCGTCAATGAGCAGTTCTTC.

The CDR3 DNA reads as TGTGCCAGCAGCCAAGCACAGGGTTACACTGAAGCTTTCTTT. Protein: CASSQAQGYTEAFF. The genes are TRBV3-1 (or the pseudogene TRBV3-2) and TRBJ1-1; D perhaps matches TRBD1 (6 bases). This CDR3 region has 14 residues. Germline lookup yields CDR1 LGHDT and CDR2 YNNKEL (reference sequence). V was trimmed by 1 base and J by 3 bases, leaving 9 bases between them.

The chain employs TRBV10-3 and TRBJ2-3; D perhaps matches TRBD2 (5 bases). With 3 bases removed from V and 1 base from J, the gap between germline ends came to 8 bases. CDR1 and CDR2 (germline): ENHRY, SYGVKD. This CDR3 spans 14 amino acids. CDR3 region: CAISEGSGTDTQYF. The CDR3 DNA reads as TGTGCCATCAGTGAAGGTAGCGGCACAGATACGCAGTATTTT.

Note on this clone: A junction end diverges from the germline sequence, so it may reflect a read error. V usage is TRBV6-5 and J usage is TRBJ2-7; TRBD2 matches 10 bases. The CDR3 contains 15 residues. Germline CDR1 and CDR2: MNHEY and SVGAGI. The CDR3 here is CASSSIPSGSGILDF. In DNA, the CDR3 is TGTGCCAGCAGTTCCATCCCTAGCGGGAGCGGAATTCTGGACTTC.

The CDR3 protein is CASTTPSGGAGYGYTF. CDR3 nucleotide sequence: TGTGCCAGCACCACCCCGTCTGGGGGCGCAGGATATGGCTACACCTTC. The J gene is TRBJ1-2, the V gene TRBV28, with a possible D match to TRBD1 (6 bases). V lost 7 bases and J lost 5, with 23 bases in between. This CDR3 region has 16 residues. The germline gives CDR1 MDHEN, CDR2 SYDVKM.

V and J are TRBV30 and TRBJ1-1; D is possibly TRBD1 (6 bases). The CDR3 spans 11 residues. Per the germline V gene, CDR1 is GTSNPN and CDR2 is SVGIG (reference sequence). Trimming took off 6 bases at V and 8 bases at J, with 13 bases between the two ends. Here the CDR3 DNA reads TGTGCCTGCAGGGGACAAGGAGAAGCTTTCTTT. Its translation: CACRGQGEAFF.

The J gene is TRBJ2-7, the V gene TRBV29-1, with D perhaps TRBD1 (6 bases). This CDR3 spans 16 amino acids. CDR1 and CDR2 (germline): SQVTM, ANQGSEA. The V and J ends lost 5 bases and 0 bases respectively, with 20 bases between them. CDR3 in amino acids: CSVRTEPVFSSYEQYF. The CDR3 bases are TGCAGCGTTCGGACAGAACCGGTCTTCAGCTCCTACGAGCAGTACTTC.

J is TRBJ2-1 and V is TRBV11-2; 9 bases fit TRBD2. The CDR3 loop spans 16 amino acids. Unmatched junction bases numbered 6, after V lost 2 bases and J lost 4 bases. CDR1 and CDR2 (germline): SGHAT, FQNNGV. DNA for the CDR3: TGTGCCAGCAGCTTAAAAGCGGGAGGAAAGTACAATGAGCAGTTCTTC. Translating it yields CASSLKAGGKYNEQFF.